What follows are 4 T cell receptor beta chains derived from one specimen sequenced in a study of circulating CD8 cells and anti-PD-1 response in melanoma. From live CD3+CD8+TCRalphabeta+ cells, four PD-1 and/or TIGIT subsets were sorted. The QIAseq Immune Repertoire TCR panel built the libraries from around 15 ng of total RNA. TCRdb recomputed calls from the reads with MiXCR, one row per CDR3 protein. Here the sample spans 730 or so distinct CDR3 sequences, 6.5% to 7.5% being singletons. Sequences were derived from CD8+ T cells from PBMCs, sampled at baseline or after one month of anti-PD-1 therapy (not recorded which). The source of these receptors is a human donor with melanoma.

This clonotype is medium-sized within its sample. This chain uses TRBV27 with TRBJ2-7, with TRBD2 as a possible D gene (6 bases). With 3 bases removed from V and 2 bases from J, the gap between germline ends came to 14 bases. There are 15 residues in the CDR3. Germline-derived CDR1 and CDR2 are MNHEY and SMNVEV (reference sequence). The CDR3 DNA follows: TGTGCCAGCAGTTTTGTGCTAGCGAAGCCCTACGAGCAGTACTTC. Its protein product is CASSFVLAKPYEQYF.

In its sample, this clonotype ranks as large. The rearrangement links TRBV27 to TRBJ1-1; 7 bases agree with TRBD1. This CDR3 is 15 amino acids long. V lost 3 bases and J lost 4; bases outside the gene matches: 8. Germline V gives CDR1 MNHEY, CDR2 SMNVEV (reference sequence). The CDR3 region has the DNA TGTGCCAGCAGTTTTGGGACAGCGGGTGTCACTGAAGCTTTCTTT. Translated: CASSFGTAGVTEAFF.

By frequency in the sample, this clonotype is large (0.1 to 1%). The chain employs TRBV24-1 and TRBJ2-2; TRBD2 is a possible D gene (7 bases). The CDR3 has 15 residues. Trimming left V 1 base short and J 7 bases short, with 12 bases between. Per the germline V gene, CDR1 is KGHDR and CDR2 is SFDVKD. DNA for the CDR3: TGTGCCACCAGTGATTTCGGGGGGCCCAGCGGGGAGCTGTTTTTT. Protein product: CATSDFGGPSGELFF.

This clonotype is judged medium-sized. The rearrangement joins TRBV6-2 or TRBV6-3 to TRBJ1-2; tentatively, D is TRBD1 (5 bases). The CDR3 extends over 12 amino acids. Germline lookup yields CDR1 MNHEY and CDR2 SVGEGT. Between the trimmed V and J ends, which lost 10 bases and 6 bases, there was a span of 15 bases. The DNA of the CDR3 is TGTGCCACGTTCGGGGCGGAGCATGGCTACACCTTC. This sequence encodes CATFGAEHGYTF.